The present TCR beta chain was sequenced within a study of PD-1 blockade in classical Hodgkin lymphoma. A note on this clone: Its antigen is still unknown.

Study-wide results and caveats: Patients who began taking nivolumab under 1 year after ASCT were left out. It was among complete responders that baseline diversity resembled that of newly diagnosed patients.

Measured with immunoSEQ multiplex PCR; TCRdb has only the in-frame clones, and not every one. The sample consists of approximately 15,000 clones, roughly 77% of them appearing once. Trimming removed 0 bases at V and 4 bases at J, with 10 bases between. CDR3 length equals 14 residues. Germline assignment: CDR1 SGHTS and CDR2 YDEGEE. There was relapse after autologous stem cell transplantation in every patient, and there was variation in brentuximab vedotin exposure. This receptor was obtained from a human donor with classical Hodgkin lymphoma. The chain combines TRBV5-8 with TRBJ1-2; tentatively, D is TRBD1 (5 bases). This specimen consisted of peripheral blood mononuclear cells (PBMCs), obtained at baseline. The DNA of the CDR3 is TGTGCCAGCAGCTTGGCCAGGGTAACCTATGGCTACACCTTC. This codes for CASSLARVTYGYTF.